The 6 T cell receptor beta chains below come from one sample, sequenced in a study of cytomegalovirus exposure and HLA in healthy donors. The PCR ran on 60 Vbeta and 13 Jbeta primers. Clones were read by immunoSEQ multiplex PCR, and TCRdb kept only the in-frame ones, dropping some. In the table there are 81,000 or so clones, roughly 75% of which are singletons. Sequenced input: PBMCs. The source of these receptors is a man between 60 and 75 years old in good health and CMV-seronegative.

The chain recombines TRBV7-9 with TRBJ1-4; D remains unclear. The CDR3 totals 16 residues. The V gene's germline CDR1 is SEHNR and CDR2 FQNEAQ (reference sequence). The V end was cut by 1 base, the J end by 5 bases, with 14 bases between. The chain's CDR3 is CASSLGLPNGNEKLFF. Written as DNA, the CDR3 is TGTGCCAGCAGCTTAGGTCTCCCGAACGGGAATGAAAAACTGTTTTTT.

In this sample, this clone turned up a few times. This CDR3 is CASSDRGNRGYTF. As DNA, the CDR3 is TGTGCCAGCAGTGATAGGGGTAATCGTGGCTACACCTTC. The J gene is TRBJ1-2, the V gene TRBV6-1; the D gene is possibly TRBD1 (5 bases). This CDR3 spans 13 amino acids. Germline V gene lookup returns CDR1 MNHNS and CDR2 SASEGT. V lost 3 bases and J 7 bases, leaving 12 bases between the germline ends.

CDR3 protein: CASSASGGALNEQFF. In nucleotides, the CDR3 is TGTGCCAGCAGCGCTAGCGGGGGGGCCCTCAATGAGCAGTTCTTC. The V and J genes are TRBV9 and TRBJ2-1, with 12 positions matching TRBD2. V dropped 3 bases and J dropped 6; count of bases not matched to a gene: 4. This CDR3 contains 15 residues. Germline CDR1 reads SGDLS; CDR2 reads YYNGEE.

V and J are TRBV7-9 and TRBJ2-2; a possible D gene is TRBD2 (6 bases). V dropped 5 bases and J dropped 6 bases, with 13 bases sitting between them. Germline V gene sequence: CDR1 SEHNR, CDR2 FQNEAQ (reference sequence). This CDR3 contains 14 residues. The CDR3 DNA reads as TGTGCCAGCAGCCTACCTAGCGTCCCCGGGGAGCTGTTTTTT. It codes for CASSLPSVPGELFF.

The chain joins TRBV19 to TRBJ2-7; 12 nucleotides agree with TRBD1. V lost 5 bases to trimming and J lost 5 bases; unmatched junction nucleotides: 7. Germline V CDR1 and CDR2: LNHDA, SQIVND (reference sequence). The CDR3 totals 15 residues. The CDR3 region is CASSPRDRGQDEQYF. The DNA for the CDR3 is TGTGCCAGTAGTCCGCGGGACAGGGGGCAGGACGAGCAGTACTTC. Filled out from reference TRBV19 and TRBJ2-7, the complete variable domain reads DGGITQSPKYLFRKEGQNVTLSCEQNLNHDAMYWYRQDPGQGLRLIYYSQIVNDFQKGDIAEGYSVSREKKESFPLTVTSAQKNPTAFYLCASSPRDRGQDEQYFGPGTRLTVT.

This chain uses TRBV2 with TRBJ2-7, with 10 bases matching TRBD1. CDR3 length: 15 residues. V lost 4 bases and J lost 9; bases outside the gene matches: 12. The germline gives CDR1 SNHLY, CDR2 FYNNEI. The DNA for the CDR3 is TGTGCCAGCAGTGCGGAAGGGACAGGGGTCTCATTGCAGTACTTC. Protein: CASSAEGTGVSLQYF.